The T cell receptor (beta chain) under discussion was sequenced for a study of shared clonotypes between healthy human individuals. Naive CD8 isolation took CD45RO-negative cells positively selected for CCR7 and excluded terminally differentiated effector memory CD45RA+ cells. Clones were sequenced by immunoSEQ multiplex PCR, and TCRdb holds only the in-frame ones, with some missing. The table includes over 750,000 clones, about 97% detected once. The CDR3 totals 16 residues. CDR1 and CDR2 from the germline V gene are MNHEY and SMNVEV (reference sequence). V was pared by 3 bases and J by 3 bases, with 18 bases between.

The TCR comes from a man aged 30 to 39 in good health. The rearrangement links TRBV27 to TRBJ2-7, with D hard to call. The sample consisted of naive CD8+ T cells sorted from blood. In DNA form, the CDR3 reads TGTGCCAGCAGTTTGGCTTCCCCGGGCGTAAACTACGAGCAGTACTTC. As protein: CASSLASPGVNYEQYF.